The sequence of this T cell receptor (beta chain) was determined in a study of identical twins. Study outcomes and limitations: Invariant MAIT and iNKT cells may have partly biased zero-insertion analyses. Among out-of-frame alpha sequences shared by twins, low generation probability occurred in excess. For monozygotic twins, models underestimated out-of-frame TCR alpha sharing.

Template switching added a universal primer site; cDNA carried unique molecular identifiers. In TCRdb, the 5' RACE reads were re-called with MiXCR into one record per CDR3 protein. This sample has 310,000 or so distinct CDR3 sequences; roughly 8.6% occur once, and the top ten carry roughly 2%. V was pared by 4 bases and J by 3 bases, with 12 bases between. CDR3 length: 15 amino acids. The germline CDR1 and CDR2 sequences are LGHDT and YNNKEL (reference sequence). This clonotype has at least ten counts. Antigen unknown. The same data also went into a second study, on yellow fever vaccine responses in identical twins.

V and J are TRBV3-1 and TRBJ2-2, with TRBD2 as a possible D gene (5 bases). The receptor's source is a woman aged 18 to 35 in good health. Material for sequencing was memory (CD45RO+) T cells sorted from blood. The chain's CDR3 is CASSLRAQYTGELFF. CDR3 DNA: TGTGCCAGCAGCCTGCGGGCGCAGTACACCGGGGAGCTGTTTTTT.